The 11 T cell receptor beta chains below all came from one sample that was sequenced in a study of memory CD4+ T cells and cytomegalovirus serostatus. Measured with immunoSEQ multiplex PCR; TCRdb has only the in-frame clones, and not every one. The sample shows over 60,000 clones, approximately 78% of them seen only once. Single viable CD3+CD4+CD8-CD45RO+ cells were sorted as the memory CD4+ T cells. The sequenced sample was memory CD4+ T cells from blood. The receptors shown here come from an adult in good health and CMV-seronegative.

This clone was counted a few times. The chain uses TRBV28 and TRBJ2-7; D gene ambiguous. Per germline, CDR1 MDHEN and CDR2 SYDVKM. The CDR3 has 12 residues. V was cut by 6 bases and J by 0 bases, with 6 bases left in between. The CDR3 loop reads CASRTNSYEQYF. CDR3 nucleotide sequence: TGTGCCAGCAGGACAAACTCCTACGAGCAGTACTTC. Looking up the rest from reference TRBV28 and TRBJ2-7 gives the full variable domain: DVKVTQSSRYLVKRTGEKVFLECVQDMDHENMFWYRQDPGLGLRLIYFSYDVKMKEKGDIPEGYSVSREKKERFSLILESASTNQTSMYLCASRTNSYEQYFGPGTRLTVT.

The CDR3 sequence: CASSQDTRGLEYYGYTF. CDR3 nucleotide sequence: TGCGCCAGCAGCCAAGATACCAGGGGGCTCGAATACTATGGCTACACCTTC. The chain joins TRBV4-1 to TRBJ1-2, with TRBD1 matching 8 bases. From germline, CDR1 is MGHRA and CDR2 YSYEKL. CDR3 length equals 17 residues. V lost 0 bases and J lost 3; bases outside the gene matches: 9.

The chain links TRBV30 to TRBJ1-5, with TRBD1 matching over 8 bases. V shed 7 bases, J shed 2 bases, and the junction held 4 bases outside the gene matches. The CDR3 totals 13 residues. Germline V lookup: CDR1 GTSNPN, CDR2 SVGIG (reference sequence). The CDR3 here is CAFRTGRNQPQHF. As DNA, the CDR3 is TGTGCCTTCAGGACAGGGCGCAATCAGCCCCAGCATTTT.

The gene calls are TRBV5-6 and TRBJ1-4; TRBD1 aligns across 8 bases. Trimming removed 4 bases from V and 5 bases from J; junction bases left unmatched: 7. The CDR3 is 15 residues long. From germline, CDR1 is SGHDT and CDR2 YYEEEE. In DNA, the CDR3 is TGTGCCAGCAGCAAGGGACAGGTGACGAATGAAAAACTGTTTTTT. It yields the protein CASSKGQVTNEKLFF. The variable domain in full, completed from reference TRBV5-6 and TRBJ1-4, reads DAGVTQSPTHLIKTRGQQVTLRCSPKSGHDTVSWYQQALGQGPQFIFQYYEEEERQRGNFPDRFSGHQFPNYSSELNVNALLLGDSALYLCASSKGQVTNEKLFFGSGTQLSVL.

The chain employs TRBV28 and TRBJ2-5, with a possible D match to TRBD1 (6 bases). CDR1 and CDR2 from the germline V gene are MDHEN and SYDVKM. This CDR3 region has 15 residues. Trimming pared 8 bases from V and 1 base from J, leaving 17 bases between. CDR3 residues: CASAPHGGPQETQYF. DNA of the CDR3: TGTGCCAGCGCCCCCCATGGGGGCCCCCAAGAGACCCAGTACTTC. The full variable domain, with the rest looked up from reference TRBV28 and TRBJ2-5, is DVKVTQSSRYLVKRTGEKVFLECVQDMDHENMFWYRQDPGLGLRLIYFSYDVKMKEKGDIPEGYSVSREKKERFSLILESASTNQTSMYLCASAPHGGPQETQYFGPGTRLLVL.

This clone has only a few counts. V gene TRBV10-3 combines with J gene TRBJ2-1; no reliable D call. The CDR3 is 12 amino acids. V was pared by 5 bases and J by 6 bases, with 8 bases between. Germline assignment: CDR1 ENHRY and CDR2 SYGVKD. CDR3 nucleotides: TGTGCCATCAGTCATGACACCAATGAGCAGTTCTTC. This gives the protein CAISHDTNEQFF.

The V and J genes are TRBV5-4 and TRBJ2-5; D unclear. V was cut by 0 bases and J by 4 bases, with 10 bases left in between. From germline, CDR1 is SGHNT and CDR2 YYREEE (reference sequence). This CDR3 contains 14 residues. The CDR3 DNA sequence: TGTGCCAGCAGCTTGGGTATCTTGCTAGAGACCCAGTACTTC. Translating gives CASSLGILLETQYF.

V is TRBV7-2 and J is TRBJ1-5; D ambiguous. This CDR3 is built from 13 residues. Germline values: CDR1 SGHTA, CDR2 FQGNSA. V lost 2 bases, J lost 2 bases, and 4 bases lay in between. CDR3 residues: CASSLYGNQPQHF. CDR3 nucleotides: TGTGCCAGCAGCTTATACGGCAATCAGCCCCAGCATTTT.

V and J are TRBV30 and TRBJ1-3; D is unresolved. Trimming removed 7 bases from V and 4 bases from J, with 26 bases in between. Germline V gene sequence: CDR1 GTSNPN, CDR2 SVGIG (reference sequence). The CDR3 is 17 residues long. CDR3 protein: CAYIHRSIFRSGNTIYF. Written as DNA, the CDR3 is TGTGCCTACATACACCGATCAATTTTTCGATCCGGAAACACCATATATTTT.

The chain joins TRBV5-1 to TRBJ1-5; D perhaps matches TRBD1 (6 bases). V dropped 4 bases and J dropped 1 base, with 12 bases sitting between them. Germline CDR1 and CDR2: SGHRS and YFSETQ. The CDR3 loop spans 15 amino acids. The CDR3 region is CASSAEGGSNQPQHF. The CDR3, as DNA: TGCGCCAGCAGCGCGGAAGGGGGAAGCAATCAGCCCCAGCATTTT.

The rearrangement uses TRBV2 and TRBJ2-4; D unresolved. From germline, CDR1 is SNHLY and CDR2 FYNNEI. Between the trimmed V and J ends, which lost 1 base and 2 bases, there was a span of 6 bases. The CDR3 has 14 amino acids. The CDR3 loop reads CASSEGSTKNIQYF. CDR3 DNA: TGTGCCAGCAGTGAAGGCTCGACCAAAAACATTCAGTACTTC.